This T cell receptor beta chain appears in the sequencing data of a study of blood T cell repertoires in COVID-19. As for the study in general: PBMCs, B-cell-depleted T cells, or T cells provided the cDNA or gDNA that made up the material.

The CDR3 loop spans 14 amino acids. The V gene's germline CDR1 is LNHDA and CDR2 SQIVND (reference sequence). V was clipped by 9 bases and J by 4 bases; unmatched bases: 7. Per the original data handling: Amplification of reference gene primers provided the estimated nucleated cell counts. Sequencing used immunoSEQ multiplex PCR; TCRdb keeps in-frame clones, though not all of them. V, J and clone size are taken as reported in that table, and D and trimming were inferred from the DNA itself. The profile shows approximately 120,000 clones, more than 75% of them singletons. The sequence was obtained from a human donor in a cohort sampled during active COVID-19. Sequencing used peripheral blood. This chain connects TRBV19 to TRBJ1-3; 9 nucleotides match TRBD1. CDR3 residues: CASRDRVQGNTIYF. The CDR3, as DNA: TGTGCCAGCCGGGACAGGGTGCAAGGAAACACCATATATTTT.